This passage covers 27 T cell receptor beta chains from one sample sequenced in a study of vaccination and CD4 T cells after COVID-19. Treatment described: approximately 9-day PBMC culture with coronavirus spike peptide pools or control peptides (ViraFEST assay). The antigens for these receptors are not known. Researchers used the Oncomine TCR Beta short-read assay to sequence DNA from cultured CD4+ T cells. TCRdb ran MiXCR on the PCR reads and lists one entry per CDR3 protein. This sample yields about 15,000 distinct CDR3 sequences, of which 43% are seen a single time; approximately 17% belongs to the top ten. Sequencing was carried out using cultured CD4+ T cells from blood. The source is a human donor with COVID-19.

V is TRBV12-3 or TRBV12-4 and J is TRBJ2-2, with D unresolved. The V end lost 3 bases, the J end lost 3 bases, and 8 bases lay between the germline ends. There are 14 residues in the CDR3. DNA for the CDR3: TGTGCCAGCAGTTTTGGGTCGCACACCGGGGAGCTGTTTTTT. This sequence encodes CASSFGSHTGELFF.

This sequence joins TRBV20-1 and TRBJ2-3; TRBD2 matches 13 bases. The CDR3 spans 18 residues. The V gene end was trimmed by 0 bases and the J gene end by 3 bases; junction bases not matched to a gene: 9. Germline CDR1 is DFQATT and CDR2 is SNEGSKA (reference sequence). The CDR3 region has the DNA TGCAGTGCTAGAGATACTAGCGGGAGGGTAAGGGGTACAGATACGCAGTATTTT. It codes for CSARDTSGRVRGTDTQYF.

CDR3 DNA sequence: TGCAGTGCTGCAGGGACAGCGCATAACCGGGCCAAAAACATTCAGTACTTC. Protein sequence: CSAAGTAHNRAKNIQYF. The chain carries TRBV20-1 and TRBJ2-4; 7 positions agree with TRBD1. The J segment lost 1 base and the V segment lost 5 bases, leaving 14 bases of the junction unmatched. Per germline, CDR1 DFQATT and CDR2 SNEGSKA (reference sequence). The CDR3 has 17 amino acids.

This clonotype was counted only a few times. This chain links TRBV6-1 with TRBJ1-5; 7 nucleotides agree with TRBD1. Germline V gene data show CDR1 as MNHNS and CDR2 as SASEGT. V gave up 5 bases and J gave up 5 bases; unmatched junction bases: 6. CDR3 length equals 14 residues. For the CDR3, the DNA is TGTGCCAGCAGTCGGACAGGAAAGCATCAGCCCCAGCATTTT. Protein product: CASSRTGKHQPQHF.

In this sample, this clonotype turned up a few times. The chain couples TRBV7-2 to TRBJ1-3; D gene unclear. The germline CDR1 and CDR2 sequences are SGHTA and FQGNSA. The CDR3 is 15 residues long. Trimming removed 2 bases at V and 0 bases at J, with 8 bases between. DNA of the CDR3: TGTGCCAGCAGCTTATCTGAGAGCTCTGGAAACACCATATATTTT. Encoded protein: CASSLSESSGNTIYF. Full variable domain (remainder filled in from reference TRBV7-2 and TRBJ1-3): GAGVSQSPSNKVTEKGKDVELRCDPISGHTALYWYRQSLGQGLEFLIYFQGNSAPDKSGLPSDRFSAERTGGSVSTLTIQRTQQEDSAVYLCASSLSESSGNTIYFGEGSWLTVV.

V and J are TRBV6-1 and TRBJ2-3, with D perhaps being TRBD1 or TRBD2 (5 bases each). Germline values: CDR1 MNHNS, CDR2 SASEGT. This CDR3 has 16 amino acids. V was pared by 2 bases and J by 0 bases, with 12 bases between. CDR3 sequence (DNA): TGTGCCAGCAGTGAAACCCTTGGGACGAGCACAGATACGCAGTATTTT. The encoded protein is CASSETLGTSTDTQYF.

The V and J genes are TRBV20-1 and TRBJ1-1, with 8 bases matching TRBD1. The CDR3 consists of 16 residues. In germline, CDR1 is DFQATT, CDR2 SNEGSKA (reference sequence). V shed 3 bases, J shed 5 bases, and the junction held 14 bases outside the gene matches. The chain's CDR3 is CSARTGVFESGTEAFF. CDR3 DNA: TGCAGTGCTAGGACAGGGGTTTTCGAATCGGGGACTGAAGCTTTCTTT.

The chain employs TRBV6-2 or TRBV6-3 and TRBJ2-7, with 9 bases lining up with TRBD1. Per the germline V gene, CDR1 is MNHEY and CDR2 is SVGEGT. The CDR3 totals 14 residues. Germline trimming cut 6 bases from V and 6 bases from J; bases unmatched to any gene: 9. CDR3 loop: CASRGTGGQVEQYF. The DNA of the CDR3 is TGTGCCAGCAGGGGAACAGGGGGCCAGGTCGAGCAGTACTTC.

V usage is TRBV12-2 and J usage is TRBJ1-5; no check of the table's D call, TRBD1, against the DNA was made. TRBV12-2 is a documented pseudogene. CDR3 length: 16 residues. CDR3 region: CASRLGTGTNNQPQHF. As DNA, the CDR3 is TGTGCAAGTCGCTTAGGAACCGGGACAAACAATCAGCCCCAGCATTTT.

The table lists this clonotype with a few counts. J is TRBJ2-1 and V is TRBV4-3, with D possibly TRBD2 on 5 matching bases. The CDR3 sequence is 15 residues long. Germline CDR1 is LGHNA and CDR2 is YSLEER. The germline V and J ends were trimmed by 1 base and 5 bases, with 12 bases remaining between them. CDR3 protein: CASSQVSGVHNEQFF. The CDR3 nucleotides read TGCGCCAGCAGCCAAGTCAGCGGAGTACACAATGAGCAGTTCTTC.

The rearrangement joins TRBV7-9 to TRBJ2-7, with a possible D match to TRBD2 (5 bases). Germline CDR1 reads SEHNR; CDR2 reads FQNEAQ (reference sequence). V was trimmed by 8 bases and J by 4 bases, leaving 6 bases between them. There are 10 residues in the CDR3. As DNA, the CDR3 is TGTGCCAGCGGGGAGTACGAGCAGTACTTC. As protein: CASGEYEQYF.

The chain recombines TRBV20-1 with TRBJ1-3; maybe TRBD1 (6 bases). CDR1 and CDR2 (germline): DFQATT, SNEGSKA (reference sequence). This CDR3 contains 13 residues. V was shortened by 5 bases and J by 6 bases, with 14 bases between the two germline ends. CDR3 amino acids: CSAYYRAENTIYF. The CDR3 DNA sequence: TGCAGTGCTTACTACAGGGCGGAAAACACCATATATTTT.

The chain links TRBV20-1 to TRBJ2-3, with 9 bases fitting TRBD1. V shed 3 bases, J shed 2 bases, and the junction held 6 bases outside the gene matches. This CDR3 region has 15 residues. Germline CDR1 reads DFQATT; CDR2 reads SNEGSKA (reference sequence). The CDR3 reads CSARNRDRATDTQYF. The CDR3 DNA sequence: TGCAGTGCTAGGAACCGGGACAGGGCCACAGATACGCAGTATTTT.

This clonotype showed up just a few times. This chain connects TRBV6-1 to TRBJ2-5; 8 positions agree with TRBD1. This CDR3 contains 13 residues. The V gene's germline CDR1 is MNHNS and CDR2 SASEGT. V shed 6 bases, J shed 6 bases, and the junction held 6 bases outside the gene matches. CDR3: CASSPGGAKTQYF. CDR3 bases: TGTGCCAGCAGCCCAGGGGGCGCGAAGACCCAGTACTTC.

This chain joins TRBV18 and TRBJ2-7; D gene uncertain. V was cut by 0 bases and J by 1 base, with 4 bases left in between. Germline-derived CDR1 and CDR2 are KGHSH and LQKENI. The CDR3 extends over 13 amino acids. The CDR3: CASSPPGSYEQYF. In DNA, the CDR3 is TGTGCCAGCTCACCACCGGGTTCCTACGAGCAGTACTTC.

CDR3 sequence reads: CAWSVPSGASNSPLHF. DNA for the CDR3: TGTGCCTGGAGTGTACCCTCGGGGGCTAGTAATTCACCCCTCCACTTT. The rearrangement joins TRBV30 to TRBJ1-6; weak D call: TRBD1 (6 bases). Trimming pared 0 bases from V and 6 bases from J, leaving 15 bases between. Germline CDR1 GTSNPN, CDR2 SVGIG (reference sequence). The CDR3 totals 16 residues.

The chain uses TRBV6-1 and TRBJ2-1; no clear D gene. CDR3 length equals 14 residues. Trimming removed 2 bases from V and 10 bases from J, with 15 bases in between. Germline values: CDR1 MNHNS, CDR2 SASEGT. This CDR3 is CASSERNTQVEQFF. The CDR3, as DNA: TGTGCCAGCAGTGAAAGGAACACCCAGGTCGAGCAGTTCTTC.

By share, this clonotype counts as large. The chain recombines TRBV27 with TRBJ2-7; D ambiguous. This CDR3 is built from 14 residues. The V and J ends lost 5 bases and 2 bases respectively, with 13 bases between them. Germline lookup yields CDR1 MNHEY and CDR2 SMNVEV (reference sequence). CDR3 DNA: TGTGCCAGCAGTGTTTCCGTGGGTACCTACGAGCAGTACTTC. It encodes CASSVSVGTYEQYF.

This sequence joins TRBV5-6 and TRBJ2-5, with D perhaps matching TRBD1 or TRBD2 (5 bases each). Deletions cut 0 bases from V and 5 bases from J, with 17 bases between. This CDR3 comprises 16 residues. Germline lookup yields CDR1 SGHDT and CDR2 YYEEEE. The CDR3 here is CASSLGGGTVFETQYF. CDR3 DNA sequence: TGTGCCAGCAGCTTGGGGGGTGGGACGGTCTTTGAGACCCAGTACTTC.

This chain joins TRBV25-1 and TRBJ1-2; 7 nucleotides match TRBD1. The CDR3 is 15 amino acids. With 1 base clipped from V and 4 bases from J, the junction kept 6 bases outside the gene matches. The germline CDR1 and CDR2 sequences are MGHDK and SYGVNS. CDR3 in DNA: TGTGCCAGCAGTGAATTAGGGACAGACTTCTATGGCTACACCTTC. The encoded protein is CASSELGTDFYGYTF.

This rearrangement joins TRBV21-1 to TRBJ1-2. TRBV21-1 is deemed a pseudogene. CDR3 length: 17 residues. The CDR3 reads CASSKVVRWQPNYGYTF. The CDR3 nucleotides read TGTGCCAGCAGCAAAGTCGTCCGTTGGCAGCCTAACTATGGCTACACCTTC.

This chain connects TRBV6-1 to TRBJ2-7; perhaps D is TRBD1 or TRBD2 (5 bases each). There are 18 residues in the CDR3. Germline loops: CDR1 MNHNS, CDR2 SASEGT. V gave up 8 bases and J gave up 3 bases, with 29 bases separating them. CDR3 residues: CASPEFRDGPPGLYEQYF. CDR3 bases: TGTGCCAGCCCAGAGTTTAGGGACGGACCACCGGGGCTCTACGAGCAGTACTTC.

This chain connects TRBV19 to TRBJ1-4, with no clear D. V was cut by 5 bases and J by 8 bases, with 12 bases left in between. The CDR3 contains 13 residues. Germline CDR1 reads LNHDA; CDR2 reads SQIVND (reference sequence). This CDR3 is CASSYIRWEKLFF. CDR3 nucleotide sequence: TGTGCCAGTAGTTATATTCGTTGGGAAAAACTGTTTTTT. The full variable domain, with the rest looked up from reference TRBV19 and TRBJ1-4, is DGGITQSPKYLFRKEGQNVTLSCEQNLNHDAMYWYRQDPGQGLRLIYYSQIVNDFQKGDIAEGYSVSREKKESFPLTVTSAQKNPTAFYLCASSYIRWEKLFFGSGTQLSVL.

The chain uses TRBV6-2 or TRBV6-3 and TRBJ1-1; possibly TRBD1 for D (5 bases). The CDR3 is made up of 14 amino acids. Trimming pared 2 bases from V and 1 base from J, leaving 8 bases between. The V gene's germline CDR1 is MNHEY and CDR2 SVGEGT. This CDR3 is CASSYQGPNTEAFF. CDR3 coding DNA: TGTGCCAGCAGTTACCAGGGCCCGAACACTGAAGCTTTCTTT.

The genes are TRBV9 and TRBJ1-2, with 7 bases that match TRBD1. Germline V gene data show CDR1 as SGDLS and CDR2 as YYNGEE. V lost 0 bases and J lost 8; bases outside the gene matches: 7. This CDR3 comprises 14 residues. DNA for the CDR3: TGTGCCAGCAGCGTAGCAGGGCAGGGGGAAGGCTACACCTTC. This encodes CASSVAGQGEGYTF.

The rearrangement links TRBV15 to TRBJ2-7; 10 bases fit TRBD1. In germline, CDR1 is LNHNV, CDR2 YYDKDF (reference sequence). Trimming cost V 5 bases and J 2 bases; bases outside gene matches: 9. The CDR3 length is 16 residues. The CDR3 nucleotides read TGTGCCACCAGCGGGTGGGGACAGGGGAAGACCTACGAGCAGTACTTC. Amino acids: CATSGWGQGKTYEQYF.

The CDR3 here is CASSLEPTKPQHF. The CDR3 nucleotides read TGTGCCAGCAGCTTGGAACCCACTAAGCCCCAGCATTTT. The chain recombines TRBV5-5 with TRBJ1-5; D not resolved. This CDR3 is built from 13 residues. Germline V CDR1 and CDR2: SGHKS, YYEKEE (reference sequence). The V end lost 0 bases, the J end lost 8 bases, and 9 bases lay between the germline ends.